One sample yielded the 19 T cell receptor beta chains listed below, sequenced in a study of cytomegalovirus exposure and HLA in healthy donors. The study ran its PCR with 60 Vbeta and 13 Jbeta primers. TCRdb's table, derived via immunoSEQ multiplex PCR, lists solely in-frame clones and lacks some. The table records some 150,000 clones, more than 65% of them present only once. Sequences were obtained from PBMCs. The receptors were gathered from a man aged 30 to 39 in good health and CMV-seropositive.

V gene TRBV28 combines with J gene TRBJ2-3; TRBD1 is a possible D gene (5 bases). Trimming removed 7 bases at V and 2 bases at J, with 13 bases between. The CDR3 consists of 14 residues. Germline V gives CDR1 MDHEN, CDR2 SYDVKM. CDR3 residues: CASTYTGNTDTQYF. CDR3 DNA sequence: TGTGCCAGCACGTATACAGGCAACACAGATACGCAGTATTTT.

The V call is TRBV10-2, the J call TRBJ2-2; TRBD1 is a possible D gene (5 bases). CDR1 is WSHSY and CDR2 is SAAADI in the germline V gene. The CDR3 length is 14 residues. Trimming took off 8 bases at V and 7 bases at J, with 17 bases between the two ends. The CDR3 here is CASGRQGMVGELFF. For the CDR3, the DNA is TGCGCCAGCGGCAGGCAGGGAATGGTCGGGGAGCTGTTTTTT.

This CDR3 is CASHIQGNGELFF. DNA of the CDR3: TGCGCCAGCCATATTCAGGGGAACGGGGAGCTGTTTTTT. The chain uses TRBV5-1 and TRBJ2-2, with D possibly TRBD1 on 6 matching bases. The CDR3 runs 13 residues. With 7 bases removed from V and 7 bases from J, the gap between germline ends came to 14 bases. Per the germline V gene, CDR1 is SGHRS and CDR2 is YFSETQ. The variable domain in full, completed from reference TRBV5-1 and TRBJ2-2, reads KAGVTQTPRYLIKTRGQQVTLSCSPISGHRSVSWYQQTPGQGLQFLFEYFSETQRNKGNFPGRFSGRQFSNSRSEMNVSTLELGDSALYLCASHIQGNGELFFGEGSRLTVL.

V and J are TRBV28 and TRBJ1-1, with 12 bases lining up with TRBD1. With V trimmed by 2 bases and J by 5 bases, 6 bases remained unmatched. This CDR3 spans 16 amino acids. The germline V gene has CDR1 MDHEN and CDR2 SYDVKM. The CDR3 sequence: CASSLQLGQGATEAFF. In DNA, the CDR3 is TGTGCCAGCAGTTTACAGCTGGGACAGGGGGCAACTGAAGCTTTCTTT.

As to this clone: Other DNA variants within this sample encode the same CDR3. The chain joins TRBV5-3 to TRBJ2-7; tentative D call: TRBD2 (6 bases). TRBV5-3 is designated an ORF whose function remains uncertain. V lost 0 bases, J lost 4 bases, and 20 bases lay in between. The CDR3 has 17 amino acids. The CDR3 DNA reads TGTGCCAGAAGCTTGGAGGGTGTGGGAGGAAGGGGTTACGAGCAGTACTTC. Its protein product is CARSLEGVGGRGYEQYF.

The chain recombines TRBV5-6 with TRBJ2-5; TRBD2 agrees at 9 bases. The CDR3 is made up of 14 amino acids. Per germline, CDR1 SGHDT and CDR2 YYEEEE. The V gene end was trimmed by 7 bases and the J gene end by 4 bases; junction bases not matched to a gene: 8. The CDR3 DNA reads as TGTGCCAGCGATCGTCTAGCGGGGTCAGAGACCCAGTACTTC. Translation: CASDRLAGSETQYF.

The rearrangement uses TRBV7-2 and TRBJ1-5; 7 bases map to TRBD1. V was clipped by 1 base and J by 5 bases; unmatched bases: 5. The CDR3 loop spans 15 amino acids. Germline loops: CDR1 SGHTA, CDR2 FQGNSA. CDR3 in amino acids: CASSLGQGVYQPQHF. The CDR3 region has the DNA TGTGCCAGCAGCTTAGGACAGGGTGTTTATCAGCCCCAGCATTTT.

V and J are TRBV10-3 and TRBJ2-3, with TRBD2 identical over 10 bases. Per germline, CDR1 ENHRY and CDR2 SYGVKD. V lost 3 bases, J lost 4 bases, and 7 bases stayed unmatched. The CDR3 consists of 16 residues. Here the CDR3 reads CAISDWSSGSADTQYF. The CDR3 DNA reads as TGTGCCATCAGTGATTGGTCTAGCGGGAGTGCAGATACGCAGTATTTT.

In its sample, this clone was seen a few times. The chain has TRBV7-9 and TRBJ2-7; D not resolved. The V end lost 4 bases, the J end lost 6 bases, and 19 bases lay between the germline ends. This CDR3 comprises 15 residues. From germline, CDR1 is SEHNR and CDR2 FQNEAQ (reference sequence). The CDR3 sequence: CASSSPTLRRSEQYF. In DNA, the CDR3 is TGTGCCAGCAGCTCTCCCACCTTACGACGGAGCGAGCAGTACTTC.

This clone was detected once. V is TRBV28 and J is TRBJ1-5, with 9 positions matching TRBD1. CDR3 size: 14 residues. CDR1 is MDHEN and CDR2 is SYDVKM in the germline V gene. With V trimmed by 8 bases and J by 4 bases, 6 bases remained unmatched. Written as DNA, the CDR3 is TGTGCCAGCCATCCGGGACAGGGAAATCAGCCCCAGCATTTT. This translates into CASHPGQGNQPQHF.

CDR3 in DNA: TGTGCCAGCAGCTCAGCGAGCGGGAGGGCCGATGAGCAGTTCTTC. Translated, it gives CASSSASGRADEQFF. The chain is built from TRBV11-2 and TRBJ2-1, with 10 bases that match TRBD2. Looked up from germline, CDR1 is SGHAT and CDR2 is FQNNGV. The V and J ends lost 4 bases and 8 bases, in that order; junction bases with no gene match: 8. This CDR3 is built from 15 residues.

Only a few counts were recorded for this clone. The genes are TRBV7-6 and TRBJ2-5; 8 bases match TRBD1. Germline CDR1 SGHVS, CDR2 FNYEAQ. Germline trimming cut 5 bases from V and 5 bases from J; bases unmatched to any gene: 4. The length of the CDR3 is 13 residues. This CDR3 reads CASSPRTGETQYF. In DNA form, the CDR3 reads TGTGCCAGCAGCCCACGGACAGGGGAGACCCAGTACTTC.

This clone showed up just a few times. The gene calls are TRBV29-1 and TRBJ2-7, with 8 positions matching TRBD1. This CDR3 comprises 13 residues. CDR1 is SQVTM, CDR2 ANQGSEA, per germline. Unmatched junction bases numbered 8, after V lost 5 bases and J lost 5 bases. The CDR3 coding sequence is TGCAGCGTTAAAAAACAGGGGGTCCACGAGCAGTACTTC. Residues: CSVKKQGVHEQYF.

The chain employs TRBV9 and TRBJ2-7, with D uncertain. The germline V gene encodes CDR1 SGDLS and CDR2 YYNGEE. Between the trimmed V and J ends, which lost 1 base and 0 bases, there was a span of 11 bases. CDR3 size: 15 residues. The CDR3 nucleotides read TGTGCCAGCAGCGTAACGGAGAGGAGCTCCTACGAGCAGTACTTC. Protein product: CASSVTERSSYEQYF.

This chain joins TRBV27 and TRBJ2-7, with 11 bases identical to TRBD2. Trimming removed 5 bases from V and 0 bases from J; junction bases left unmatched: 3. This CDR3 region has 15 residues. Germline V lookup: CDR1 MNHEY, CDR2 SMNVEV (reference sequence). The CDR3 coding sequence is TGTGCCAGCAGTAAGGGACTAGCGGACTCCTACGAGCAGTACTTC. It codes for CASSKGLADSYEQYF.

The chain is built from TRBV6-4 and TRBJ2-5; 9 nucleotides agree with TRBD2. CDR1 MRHNA and CDR2 SNTAGT come from the germline V gene. The CDR3 totals 15 residues. The J segment lost 6 bases and the V segment lost 4 bases, leaving 9 bases of the junction unmatched. The CDR3 spells CASSAVAGEGKTQYF. The CDR3 bases are TGTGCCAGCAGTGCCGTAGCGGGAGAAGGGAAGACCCAGTACTTC.

This CDR3 is CASTNDLFSYNEQFF. CDR3 coding DNA: TGTGCCAGCACCAACGATCTATTCTCCTACAATGAGCAGTTCTTC. The chain carries TRBV9 and TRBJ2-1, with D hard to call. The germline V gene has CDR1 SGDLS and CDR2 YYNGEE. V gave up 6 bases and J gave up 0 bases, with 13 bases separating them. CDR3 length: 15 amino acids. The variable domain in full, completed from reference TRBV9 and TRBJ2-1, reads DSGVTQTPKHLITATGQRVTLRCSPRSGDLSVYWYQQSLDQGLQFLIQYYNGEERAKGNILERFSAQQFPDLHSELNLSSLELGDSALYFCASTNDLFSYNEQFFGPGTRLTVL.

V is TRBV7-9 and J is TRBJ2-1; TRBD1 matches at 8 bases. The length of the CDR3 is 13 residues. Germline V lookup: CDR1 SEHNR, CDR2 FQNEAQ (reference sequence). V lost 10 bases, J lost 4 bases, and 6 bases stayed unmatched. The CDR3, as DNA: TGTGCCATAGGACAGGGTGGTTACAATGAGCAGTTCTTC. Translated, it gives CAIGQGGYNEQFF.

V gene TRBV19 combines with J gene TRBJ1-1; D gene ambiguous. Per germline, CDR1 LNHDA and CDR2 SQIVND (reference sequence). The CDR3 length is 14 residues. V gave up 1 base and J gave up 0 bases, with 6 bases separating them. The DNA for the CDR3 is TGTGCCAGTAGTATAGGAGGGATGAACACTGAAGCTTTCTTT. It is translated as CASSIGGMNTEAFF.